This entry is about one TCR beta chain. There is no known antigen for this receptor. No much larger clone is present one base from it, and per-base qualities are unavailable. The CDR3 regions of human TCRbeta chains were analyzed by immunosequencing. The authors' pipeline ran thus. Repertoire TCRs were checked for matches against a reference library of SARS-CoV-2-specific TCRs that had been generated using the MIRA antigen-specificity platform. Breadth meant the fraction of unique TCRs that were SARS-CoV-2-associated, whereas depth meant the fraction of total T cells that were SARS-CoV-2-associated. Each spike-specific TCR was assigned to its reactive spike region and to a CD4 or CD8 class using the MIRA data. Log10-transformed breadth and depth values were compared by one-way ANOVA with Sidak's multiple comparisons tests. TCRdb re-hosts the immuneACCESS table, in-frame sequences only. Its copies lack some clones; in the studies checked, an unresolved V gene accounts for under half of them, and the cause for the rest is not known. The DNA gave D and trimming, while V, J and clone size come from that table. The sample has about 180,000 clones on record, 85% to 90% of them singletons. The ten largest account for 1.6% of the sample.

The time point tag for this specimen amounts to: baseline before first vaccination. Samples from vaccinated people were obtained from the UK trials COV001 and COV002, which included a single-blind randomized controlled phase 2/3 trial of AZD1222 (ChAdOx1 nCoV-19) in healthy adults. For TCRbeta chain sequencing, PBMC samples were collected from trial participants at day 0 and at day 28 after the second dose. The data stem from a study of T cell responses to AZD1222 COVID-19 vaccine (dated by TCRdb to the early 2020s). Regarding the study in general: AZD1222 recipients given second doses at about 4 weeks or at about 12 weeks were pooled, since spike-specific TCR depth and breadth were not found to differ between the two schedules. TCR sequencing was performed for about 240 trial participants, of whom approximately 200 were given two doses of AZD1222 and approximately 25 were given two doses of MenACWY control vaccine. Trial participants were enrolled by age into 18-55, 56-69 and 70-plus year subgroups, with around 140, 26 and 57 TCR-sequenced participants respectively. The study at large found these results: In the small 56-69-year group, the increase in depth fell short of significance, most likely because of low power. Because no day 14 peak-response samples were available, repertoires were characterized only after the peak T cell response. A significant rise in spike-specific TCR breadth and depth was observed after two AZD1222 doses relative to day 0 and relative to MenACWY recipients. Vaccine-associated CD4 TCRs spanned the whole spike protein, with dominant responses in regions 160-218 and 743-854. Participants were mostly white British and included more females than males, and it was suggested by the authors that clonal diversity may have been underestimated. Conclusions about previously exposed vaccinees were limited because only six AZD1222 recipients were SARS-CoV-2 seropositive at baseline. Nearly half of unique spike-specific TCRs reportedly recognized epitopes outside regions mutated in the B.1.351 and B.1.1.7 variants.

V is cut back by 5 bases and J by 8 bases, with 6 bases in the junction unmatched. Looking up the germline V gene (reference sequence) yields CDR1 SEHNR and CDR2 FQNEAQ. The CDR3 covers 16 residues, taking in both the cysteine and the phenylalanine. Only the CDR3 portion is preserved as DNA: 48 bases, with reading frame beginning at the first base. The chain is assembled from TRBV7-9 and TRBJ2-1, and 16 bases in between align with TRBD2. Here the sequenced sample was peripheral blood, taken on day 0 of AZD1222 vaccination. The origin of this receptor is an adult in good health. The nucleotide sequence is TGTGCCAGCAGCATGGGACTAGCGGGAGGGAAGGATGAGCAGTTCTTC. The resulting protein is CASSMGLAGGKDEQFF.